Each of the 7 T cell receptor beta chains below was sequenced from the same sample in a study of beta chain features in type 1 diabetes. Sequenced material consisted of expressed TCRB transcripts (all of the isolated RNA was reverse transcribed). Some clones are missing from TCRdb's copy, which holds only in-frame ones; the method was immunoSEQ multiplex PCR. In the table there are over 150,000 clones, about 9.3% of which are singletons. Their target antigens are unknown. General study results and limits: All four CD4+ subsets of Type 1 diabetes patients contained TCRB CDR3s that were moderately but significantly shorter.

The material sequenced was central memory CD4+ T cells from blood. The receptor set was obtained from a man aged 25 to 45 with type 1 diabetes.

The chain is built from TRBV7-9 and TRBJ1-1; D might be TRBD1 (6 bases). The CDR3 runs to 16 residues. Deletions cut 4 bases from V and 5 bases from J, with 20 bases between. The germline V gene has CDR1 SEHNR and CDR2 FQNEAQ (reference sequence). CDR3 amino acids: CASSSFRDILGTEAFF. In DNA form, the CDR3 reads TGTGCCAGCAGCTCCTTCAGGGACATCTTGGGTACTGAAGCTTTCTTT.

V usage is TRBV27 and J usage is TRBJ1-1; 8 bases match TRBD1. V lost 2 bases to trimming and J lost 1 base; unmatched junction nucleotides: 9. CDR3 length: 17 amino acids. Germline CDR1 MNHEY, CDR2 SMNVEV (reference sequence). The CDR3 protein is CASSLRVAGGENTEAFF. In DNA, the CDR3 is TGTGCCAGCAGTTTAAGGGTGGCAGGGGGCGAGAACACTGAAGCTTTCTTT.

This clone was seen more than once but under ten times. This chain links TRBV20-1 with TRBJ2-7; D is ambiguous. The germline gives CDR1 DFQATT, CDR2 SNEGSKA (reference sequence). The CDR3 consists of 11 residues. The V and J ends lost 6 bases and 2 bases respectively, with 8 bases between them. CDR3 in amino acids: CSAASTYEQYF. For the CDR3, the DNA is TGCAGTGCAGCTTCGACCTACGAGCAGTACTTC.

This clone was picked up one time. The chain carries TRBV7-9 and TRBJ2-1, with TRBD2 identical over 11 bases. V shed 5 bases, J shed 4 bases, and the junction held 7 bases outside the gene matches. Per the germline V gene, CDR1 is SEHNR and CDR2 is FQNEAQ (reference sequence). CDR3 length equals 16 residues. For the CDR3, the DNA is TGTGCCAGCAGCCTCAGACTAGCGGGACTTTACAATGAGCAGTTCTTC. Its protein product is CASSLRLAGLYNEQFF.

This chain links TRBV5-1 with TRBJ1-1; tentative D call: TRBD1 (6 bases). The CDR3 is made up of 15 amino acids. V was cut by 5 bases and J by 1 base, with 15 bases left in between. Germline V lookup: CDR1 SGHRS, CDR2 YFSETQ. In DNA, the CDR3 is TGCGCCAGCAGGCAAACAGGGCTATCGAACACTGAAGCTTTCTTT. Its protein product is CASRQTGLSNTEAFF. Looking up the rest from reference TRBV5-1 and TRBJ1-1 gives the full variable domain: KAGVTQTPRYLIKTRGQQVTLSCSPISGHRSVSWYQQTPGQGLQFLFEYFSETQRNKGNFPGRFSGRQFSNSRSEMNVSTLELGDSALYLCASRQTGLSNTEAFFGQGTRLTVV.

The CDR3 sequence: CACTLQQNTEAFF. The DNA of the CDR3 is TGTGCCTGCACCCTACAGCAAAACACTGAAGCTTTCTTT. The chain employs TRBV28 and TRBJ1-1; D uncertain. CDR1 and CDR2 from the germline V gene are MDHEN and SYDVKM. This CDR3 is built from 13 residues. Trimming stripped 11 bases from V and 2 bases from J, with 15 bases between.

CDR3 loop: CASSLGTGTYEQYF. The CDR3 DNA follows: TGTGCCAGCAGCTTAGGGACAGGTACCTACGAGCAGTACTTC. The rearrangement joins TRBV7-9 to TRBJ2-7; TRBD1 matches 7 bases. The junction had 2 bases not matched to a gene; V was cut back by 1 base and J by 2 bases. Germline V gene sequence: CDR1 SEHNR, CDR2 FQNEAQ (reference sequence). The CDR3 totals 14 residues.